This paragraph covers one T cell receptor beta chain sequence. V lost 2 bases to trimming and J lost 1 base, with 14 bases between them. The germline gives CDR1 MNHEY, CDR2 SVGAGI. CDR3 size: 16 residues. The sample originates from a study of shared T cell receptors in the human thymus. This table comes from immunoSEQ multiplex PCR, and its TCRdb copy is limited to in-frame clones, with some not included. The sample has some 700,000 clones, 75% to 90% seen once. The same data also contributed to another study, on human thymus T cells. As reported in that work: Donation came from healthy Finnish infants having corrective surgery for congenital heart defects. Thymic tissue was derived from resections collected during corrective heart surgery. Use of V and J genes seemed skewed within the thymic and blood repertoires. Unrelated people showed highly overlapping thymic repertoires, related research reported.

The clonotype originates from a girl under three years old with a congenital heart defect. Sequenced material: thymocytes. V is TRBV6-5 and J is TRBJ1-1, with TRBD1 as a possible D gene (5 bases). The CDR3 is CASSYPGRGGNTEAFF. The CDR3 DNA reads as TGTGCCAGCAGTTACCCGGGACGGGGGGGGAACACTGAAGCTTTCTTT.